This T cell receptor beta chain is from a study of cytomegalovirus exposure and HLA in healthy donors. The CDR3 is made up of 13 amino acids. The V gene lost 4 bases and the J gene lost 8 bases, with 12 bases spanning the gap. Germline lookup yields CDR1 SGHRS and CDR2 YFSETQ. On this clone: Its antigen is currently unknown.

The PCR made use of 60 Vbeta and 13 Jbeta primers. Libraries were prepared by immunoSEQ multiplex PCR; TCRdb keeps only in-frame clonotypes and omits some of them. In the table there are nearly 70,000 clones, roughly 74% of which are singletons. Study results and limitations: Immune exposure was documented only through CMV serostatus.

The sequencing sample was made of PBMCs. The V call is TRBV5-1, the J call TRBJ2-2; D possibly corresponds to TRBD1 (6 bases). This receptor was taken from a woman in her sixties in good health and CMV-seropositive. The CDR3 protein is CASSNGQPGELFF. The CDR3 DNA follows: TGCGCCAGCAGCAACGGACAGCCTGGGGAGCTGTTTTTT.